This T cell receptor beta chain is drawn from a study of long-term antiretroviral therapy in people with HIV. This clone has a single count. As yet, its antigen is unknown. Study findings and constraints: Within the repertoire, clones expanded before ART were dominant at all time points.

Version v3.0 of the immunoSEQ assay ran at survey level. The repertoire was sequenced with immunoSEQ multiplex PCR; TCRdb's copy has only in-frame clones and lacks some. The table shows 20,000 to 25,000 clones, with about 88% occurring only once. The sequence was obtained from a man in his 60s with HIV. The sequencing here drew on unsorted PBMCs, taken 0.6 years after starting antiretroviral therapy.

CDR3 nucleotide sequence: TGTGCCAGCAGTACGGGACAGGGCTCCTACGAGCAGTACTTC. It codes for CASSTGQGSYEQYF. The rearrangement joins TRBV5-4 to TRBJ2-7; 9 bases are a match to TRBD1. V lost 5 bases to trimming and J lost 0 bases; unmatched junction nucleotides: 3. Germline lookup yields CDR1 SGHNT and CDR2 YYREEE (reference sequence). There are 14 residues in the CDR3. Variable domain in full (rest from reference TRBV5-4 and TRBJ2-7): ETGVTQSPTHLIKTRGQQVTLRCSSQSGHNTVSWYQQALGQGPQFIFQYYREEENGRGNFPPRFSGLQFPNYSSELNVNALELDDSALYLCASSTGQGSYEQYFGPGTRLTVT.